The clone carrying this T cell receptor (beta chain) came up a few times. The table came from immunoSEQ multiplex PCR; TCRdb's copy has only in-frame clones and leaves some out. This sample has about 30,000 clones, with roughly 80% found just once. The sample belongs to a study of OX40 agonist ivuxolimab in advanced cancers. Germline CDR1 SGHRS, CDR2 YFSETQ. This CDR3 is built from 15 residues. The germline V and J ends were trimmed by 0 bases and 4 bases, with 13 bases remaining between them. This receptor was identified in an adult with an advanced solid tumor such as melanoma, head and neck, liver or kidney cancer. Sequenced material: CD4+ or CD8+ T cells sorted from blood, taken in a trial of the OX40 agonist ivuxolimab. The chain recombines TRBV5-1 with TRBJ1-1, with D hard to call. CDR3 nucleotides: TGCGCCAGCAGCTTGGGTGTGATAGGAGGCACTGAAGCTTTCTTT. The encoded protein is CASSLGVIGGTEAFF. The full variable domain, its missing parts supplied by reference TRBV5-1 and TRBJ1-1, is KAGVTQTPRYLIKTRGQQVTLSCSPISGHRSVSWYQQTPGQGLQFLFEYFSETQRNKGNFPGRFSGRQFSNSRSEMNVSTLELGDSALYLCASSLGVIGGTEAFFGQGTRLTVV.